Listed here are 26 T cell receptor beta chains from one sample, sequenced in a study of blood T cell repertoires in COVID-19. The table came from immunoSEQ multiplex PCR; TCRdb's copy has only in-frame clones and leaves some out. The sample lists 200,000 to 300,000 clones, around nine tenths occurring once. The sequenced sample was peripheral blood. These receptors were collected from a man aged 25 to 40 with active or convalescent COVID-19.

CDR3 region: CATRDPQQGINEQFF. CDR3 DNA sequence: TGTGCCACCAGGGACCCCCAACAGGGGATCAATGAGCAGTTCTTC. The J gene is TRBJ2-1, the V gene TRBV15; the match to TRBD1 covers 7 bases. The J segment lost 6 bases and the V segment lost 6 bases, leaving 11 bases of the junction unmatched. Looked up from germline, CDR1 is LNHNV and CDR2 is YYDKDF (reference sequence). The CDR3 length is 15 residues.

CDR3 sequence: CASSLRASGGSYEQYF. As DNA, the CDR3 is TGTGCCAGCAGCTTAAGGGCTAGCGGGGGATCCTACGAGCAGTACTTC. V is TRBV7-2 and J is TRBJ2-7; 10 bases fit TRBD2. The J segment lost 1 base and the V segment lost 2 bases, leaving 5 bases of the junction unmatched. CDR3 length: 16 residues. Germline values: CDR1 SGHTA, CDR2 FQGNSA. The whole variable domain, filled in from reference TRBV7-2 and TRBJ2-7, reads GAGVSQSPSNKVTEKGKDVELRCDPISGHTALYWYRQSLGQGLEFLIYFQGNSAPDKSGLPSDRFSAERTGGSVSTLTIQRTQQEDSAVYLCASSLRASGGSYEQYFGPGTRLTVT.

A single count supports this clone. This rearrangement joins TRBV6-5 to TRBJ2-1; D is unclear. The length of the CDR3 is 12 residues. Per the germline V gene, CDR1 is MNHEY and CDR2 is SVGAGI. V lost 6 bases and J lost 8, with 11 bases in between. The DNA for the CDR3 is TGTGCCAGCAGGCCCGGGTCGGATGAGCAGTTCTTC. It is translated as CASRPGSDEQFF.

A single count supports this clone. The V call is TRBV5-4, the J call TRBJ1-2; TRBD1 aligns across 7 bases. CDR3 size: 14 residues. The germline gives CDR1 SGHNT, CDR2 YYREEE (reference sequence). V trimming: 9 bases; J trimming: 1 base; junction bases outside the gene matches: 9. The CDR3 protein is CATTRGQDNYGYTF. The CDR3 region has the DNA TGTGCCACCACAAGGGGGCAGGATAACTATGGCTACACCTTC.

The rearrangement links TRBV11-2 to TRBJ1-2; perhaps TRBD1 as D (6 bases). The V and J ends lost 5 bases and 4 bases respectively, with 17 bases between them. Germline assignment: CDR1 SGHAT and CDR2 FQNNGV. CDR3 length: 15 residues. The CDR3 is CASSPTRGGGYGYTF. DNA for the CDR3: TGTGCCAGCAGCCCCACCAGGGGTGGAGGCTATGGCTACACCTTC.

This clone was detected once. The chain carries TRBV10-3 and TRBJ1-2; maybe TRBD1 (6 bases). The CDR3 is 14 residues long. Trimming took off 0 bases at V and 2 bases at J, with 7 bases between the two ends. The V gene's germline CDR1 is ENHRY and CDR2 SYGVKD. CDR3 residues: CAISESQGNYGYTF. CDR3 nucleotide sequence: TGTGCCATCAGTGAGTCTCAGGGGAACTATGGCTACACCTTC.

The chain's CDR3 is CASSSGQGRNQPQHF. CDR3 bases: TGTGCCAGCAGCTCTGGACAGGGACGCAATCAGCCCCAGCATTTT. The chain combines TRBV5-8 with TRBJ1-5; 8 bases fit TRBD1. This CDR3 spans 15 amino acids. Trimming cost V 3 bases and J 2 bases; bases outside gene matches: 4. Looked up from germline, CDR1 is SGHTS and CDR2 is YDEGEE.

The chain combines TRBV6-5 with TRBJ1-6, with D possibly matching TRBD1 (5 bases). This CDR3 region has 14 residues. Trimming shortened V by 7 bases and J by 6 bases, and 13 bases separated the two germline ends. The germline V gene has CDR1 MNHEY and CDR2 SVGAGI. In DNA, the CDR3 is TGTGCCAGCACTACATCAGGGCCTAATTCACCCCTCCACTTT. Encoded protein: CASTTSGPNSPLHF.

The V gene is TRBV6-5, the J gene TRBJ2-1; 8 bases are a match to TRBD1. After removal of 6 bases from V and 12 bases from J, the junction contained 10 bases not matched to a gene. The germline V gene encodes CDR1 MNHEY and CDR2 SVGAGI. This CDR3 spans 13 amino acids. The CDR3 DNA follows: TGTGCCAGCAGCGCAGACAGGGGTATTGGGCAGTTCTTC. It is translated as CASSADRGIGQFF.

The chain is built from TRBV6-5 and TRBJ2-7, with a possible D match to TRBD1 (5 bases). V gave up 5 bases and J gave up 3 bases, with 17 bases separating them. This CDR3 spans 15 amino acids. Germline CDR1 is MNHEY and CDR2 is SVGAGI. The CDR3 DNA follows: TGTGCCAGCAGTCCCATACAGCGTGACAGCTACGAGCAGTACTTC. Translated: CASSPIQRDSYEQYF.

The chain links TRBV19 to TRBJ1-5; 8 bases align to TRBD1. In germline, CDR1 is LNHDA, CDR2 SQIVND (reference sequence). The CDR3 length is 14 residues. The junction had 7 bases not matched to a gene; V was cut back by 5 bases and J by 7 bases. As DNA, the CDR3 is TGTGCCAGTAGTCCGGACAGGGAACGACAGCCCCAGCATTTT. The encoded protein is CASSPDRERQPQHF.

The rearrangement uses TRBV18 and TRBJ1-2, with D maybe TRBD1 (5 bases). The CDR3 totals 12 residues. V lost 4 bases and J 8 bases, leaving 11 bases between the germline ends. The germline gives CDR1 KGHSH, CDR2 LQKENI. The CDR3 coding sequence is TGTGCCAGCTCACTGGGGCAGGGAGGCTACACCTTC. Translating gives CASSLGQGGYTF.

The V and J genes are TRBV4-2 and TRBJ1-4, with D possibly TRBD1 on 6 matching bases. The CDR3 contains 13 residues. With 0 bases removed from V and 10 bases from J, the gap between germline ends came to 9 bases. Germline V gene sequence: CDR1 LGHNA, CDR2 YNFKEQ. CDR3 nucleotides: TGTGCCAGCAGCCAAGAAACAGGGTCAAAACTGTTTTTT. This translates into CASSQETGSKLFF.

This clone turned up a few times. This chain uses TRBV21-1 with TRBJ1-1; the D segment call TRBD1 is taken from the table without a DNA check. TRBV21-1 is an annotated pseudogene. The CDR3 sequence is 18 residues long. The CDR3 here is CASSKVWHTGSNDTEAFF. The CDR3 region has the DNA TGTGCCAGCAGCAAAGTGTGGCACACAGGGAGCAACGACACTGAAGCTTTCTTT.

The V gene is TRBV4-3, the J gene TRBJ1-6, with no clear D. The V gene's germline CDR1 is LGHNA and CDR2 YSLEER. The CDR3 totals 14 residues. With 4 bases removed from V and 6 bases from J, the gap between germline ends came to 10 bases. CDR3 sequence reads: CASSLKGGNSPLHF. The CDR3 bases are TGCGCCAGCAGCCTAAAGGGAGGTAATTCACCCCTCCACTTT.

The chain recombines TRBV3-1 (or the pseudogene TRBV3-2) with TRBJ2-3, with D maybe TRBD2 (5 bases). The CDR3 length is 15 residues. V was pared by 1 base and J by 0 bases, with 8 bases between. Germline-derived CDR1 and CDR2 are LGHDT and YNNKEL (reference sequence). The CDR3 region has the DNA TGTGCCAGCAGCCAAGGACTAATAAGCACAGATACGCAGTATTTT. It translates to CASSQGLISTDTQYF.

This rearrangement joins TRBV7-2 to TRBJ2-3; 8 bases are shared with TRBD2. Trimming took 0 bases from V and 7 from J; bases not matched to a gene: 12. CDR3 length: 17 residues. Looked up from germline, CDR1 is SGHTA and CDR2 is FQGNSA. CDR3 region: CASSLAGGGGLMNTQYF. As DNA, the CDR3 is TGTGCCAGCAGCTTAGCGGGTGGCGGGGGGCTGATGAATACGCAGTATTTT.

This rearrangement joins TRBV6-5 to TRBJ2-1; D perhaps matches TRBD1 (8 bases). Germline values: CDR1 MNHEY, CDR2 SVGAGI. V gave up 3 bases and J gave up 7 bases, with 13 bases separating them. This CDR3 is 14 amino acids long. The CDR3 nucleotides read TGTGCCAGCAGTTATACAGGGGGGGGAAATGAGCAGTTCTTC. This codes for CASSYTGGGNEQFF.

The chain couples TRBV4-2 to TRBJ2-7; 14 bases line up with TRBD2. Germline values: CDR1 LGHNA, CDR2 YNFKEQ. V was pared by 1 base and J by 4 bases, with 0 bases of the junction left unmatched. The CDR3 covers 15 residues. CDR3 amino acids: CASSQGLAGGYEQYF. CDR3 in DNA: TGTGCCAGCAGCCAAGGACTAGCGGGGGGGTACGAGCAGTACTTC.

J is TRBJ1-3 and V is TRBV19; 7 bases fit TRBD1. Losses at the gene ends were 6 bases for V and 2 bases for J; bases not matched to a gene: 10. The CDR3 runs to 16 residues. Germline loops: CDR1 LNHDA, CDR2 SQIVND (reference sequence). The DNA of the CDR3 is TGTGCCAGTAGGAAAGACAGGGAGACGCCTGGAAACACCATATATTTT. It translates to CASRKDRETPGNTIYF.

This clone is a singleton in its sample. This chain uses TRBV19 with TRBJ2-3, with 9 bases identical to TRBD1. Per germline, CDR1 LNHDA and CDR2 SQIVND (reference sequence). The CDR3 contains 17 residues. V lost 5 bases to trimming and J lost 3 bases; unmatched junction nucleotides: 12. The DNA of the CDR3 is TGTGCCAGTAGTCTCACCCGGCCGGGACAGGGAACAGATACGCAGTATTTT. Its translation: CASSLTRPGQGTDTQYF.

V gene TRBV6-1 combines with J gene TRBJ2-7, with D perhaps TRBD2 (7 bases). Germline-derived CDR1 and CDR2 are MNHNS and SASEGT. V was clipped by 2 bases and J by 0 bases, with 14 bases between them. This CDR3 comprises 16 residues. CDR3 in DNA: TGTGCCAGCAGTGAACTCGAGGGGGGGGGCTCCTACGAGCAGTACTTC. This sequence encodes CASSELEGGGSYEQYF.

The chain carries TRBV6-5 and TRBJ1-2, with D perhaps TRBD1 (6 bases). Deletions cut 6 bases from V and 4 bases from J, with 9 bases between. Germline V gene data show CDR1 as MNHEY and CDR2 as SVGAGI. The CDR3 spans 12 residues. The DNA of the CDR3 is TGTGCCAGCAGCGGACAGCCCTATGGCTACACCTTC. Translated: CASSGQPYGYTF.

The gene calls are TRBV5-1 and TRBJ1-6; D is ambiguous. Trimming removed 0 bases at V and 10 bases at J, with 11 bases between. This CDR3 comprises 14 residues. In germline, CDR1 is SGHRS, CDR2 YFSETQ. The CDR3 DNA follows: TGCGCCAGCAGCTTGGGACGTGAGGAGTCACCCCTCCACTTT. This gives the protein CASSLGREESPLHF.

The chain has TRBV5-1 and TRBJ2-1; 7 bases align to TRBD2. The germline gives CDR1 SGHRS, CDR2 YFSETQ. The CDR3 is made up of 11 amino acids. Trimming cost V 4 bases and J 8 bases; bases outside gene matches: 0. The CDR3 spells CASSGGDEQFF. CDR3 in DNA: TGCGCCAGCAGCGGGGGGGATGAGCAGTTCTTC.

CDR3 in amino acids: CASRDWSNQPQHF. In nucleotides, the CDR3 is TGCGCCAGCAGGGACTGGAGCAATCAGCCCCAGCATTTT. The chain employs TRBV10-2 and TRBJ1-5, with unresolved D. This CDR3 comprises 13 residues. V lost 6 bases to trimming and J lost 1 base, with 7 bases between them. The germline V gene has CDR1 WSHSY and CDR2 SAAADI.